These 17 T cell receptor beta chains were sequenced from one sample in a study of vaccination and CD4 T cells after COVID-19. These TCRs' antigens remain unknown. Treatment reported: approximately nine-day PBMC culture with coronavirus spike peptide pools or control peptides (ViraFEST assay). CD4+ T cells that had been cultured provided DNA sequenced with the Oncomine TCR Beta short-read assay. TCRdb recomputed calls from the PCR reads with MiXCR, one row per CDR3 protein. The data contain several thousand distinct CDR3 sequences, about three fifths of them singletons. Sequencing was done on a sample of CD4+ T cells from blood, cultured in vitro. These receptors were taken from a human donor who had recovered from COVID-19.

This clonotype appeared a few times. The rearrangement links TRBV7-2 to TRBJ2-5; 10 bases agree with TRBD2. This CDR3 has 16 amino acids. Germline trimming cut 1 base from V and 9 bases from J; bases unmatched to any gene: 11. Looked up from germline, CDR1 is SGHTA and CDR2 is FQGNSA. CDR3 protein: CASSLGSGRPTPPQYF. The CDR3 bases are TGTGCCAGCAGCTTAGGTAGCGGGAGGCCCACACCCCCCCAGTACTTC.

This sequence joins TRBV5-4 and TRBJ2-7; 11 nucleotides line up with TRBD2. CDR1 is SGHNT, CDR2 YYREEE, per germline (reference sequence). The CDR3 spans 15 residues. The V and J ends lost 3 bases and 3 bases, in that order; junction bases with no gene match: 5. CDR3 amino acids: CASSSTGTSGYEQYF. CDR3 in DNA: TGTGCCAGCAGCTCTACCGGGACTAGCGGCTACGAGCAGTACTTC.

This clonotype was counted between two and nine times. The genes are TRBV28 and TRBJ2-7, with TRBD1 matching 8 bases. The CDR3 has 13 amino acids. From germline, CDR1 is MDHEN and CDR2 SYDVKM. V shed 5 bases and J 3 bases; nucleotides not matched to a gene: 3. The CDR3 protein is CASSPGGLYEQYF. The CDR3 coding sequence is TGTGCCAGCAGTCCAGGGGGCCTCTACGAGCAGTACTTC.

This clonotype was picked up a small number of times. The chain employs TRBV6-2 or TRBV6-3 and TRBJ1-2, with TRBD1 as a possible D gene (5 bases). V was clipped by 8 bases and J by 4 bases, with 8 bases between them. Germline lookup yields CDR1 MNHEY and CDR2 SVGEGT. CDR3 length equals 11 residues. This CDR3 reads CASGTFYGYTF. Here the CDR3 DNA reads TGTGCCAGCGGGACCTTCTATGGCTACACCTTC.

The chain combines TRBV7-9 with TRBJ2-1; D may be TRBD2 (6 bases). The V and J ends lost 6 bases and 6 bases respectively, with 12 bases between them. The CDR3 runs 13 residues. Germline V gene sequence: CDR1 SEHNR, CDR2 FQNEAQ (reference sequence). CDR3 coding DNA: TGTGCCAGCAGGAGGGAGGCGGGCAATGAGCAGTTCTTC. This codes for CASRREAGNEQFF.

The chain is built from TRBV7-2 and TRBJ2-7, with D tentatively TRBD2 (5 bases). The CDR3 is 14 residues long. V was clipped by 5 bases and J by 7 bases, with 18 bases between them. Germline V gene lookup returns CDR1 SGHTA and CDR2 FQGNSA. CDR3 sequence: CASSTRTPLGEQYF. CDR3 bases: TGTGCCAGCAGCACTAGGACCCCCCTGGGGGAGCAGTACTTC.

The chain links TRBV7-2 to TRBJ1-1, with unresolved D. The ends were cut back, 1 base at V and 0 bases at J, with 3 bases in the middle. CDR1 and CDR2 from the germline V gene are SGHTA and FQGNSA. CDR3 length equals 13 residues. CDR3 nucleotides: TGTGCCAGCAGCTTAGAGGTGAACACTGAAGCTTTCTTT. This gives the protein CASSLEVNTEAFF.

This clonotype was found a few times. The rearrangement links TRBV20-1 to TRBJ1-2; TRBD1 aligns across 10 bases. This CDR3 contains 13 residues. V gave up 8 bases and J gave up 4 bases; unmatched junction bases: 7. Germline CDR1 reads DFQATT; CDR2 reads SNEGSKA (reference sequence). CDR3 nucleotide sequence: TGCAGTCCCGGGGACAGGGGCTTCTATGGCTACACCTTC. Protein: CSPGDRGFYGYTF.

The chain employs TRBV7-9 and TRBJ2-1; D not certain. This CDR3 spans 16 amino acids. V lost 3 bases, J lost 2 bases, and 14 bases lay in between. Germline V gene sequence: CDR1 SEHNR, CDR2 FQNEAQ (reference sequence). The CDR3 sequence is CASSFVLQAPYNEQFF. The CDR3 DNA reads TGTGCCAGCAGCTTCGTCCTGCAGGCCCCCTACAATGAGCAGTTCTTC.

The chain uses TRBV7-9 and TRBJ2-5; weak D call: TRBD1 (6 bases). This CDR3 region has 17 residues. Between the trimmed V and J ends, which lost 3 bases and 1 base, there was a span of 18 bases. Germline loops: CDR1 SEHNR, CDR2 FQNEAQ (reference sequence). As DNA, the CDR3 is TGTGCCAGCAGCTTCAATGTAGGGTCAGGGGCCCAAGAGACCCAGTACTTC. Encoded protein: CASSFNVGSGAQETQYF.

CDR3 nucleotides: TGTGCCAGCAGTTCCAGGACTAGCGGGGTCGGGGAGCAGTACTTC. Encoded protein: CASSSRTSGVGEQYF. This sequence joins TRBV6-5 and TRBJ2-7, with 12 bases identical to TRBD2. J gave up 7 bases and V 4 bases, and 8 bases lay outside the gene matches. The CDR3 runs 15 residues. Looked up from germline, CDR1 is MNHEY and CDR2 is SVGAGI.

J is TRBJ2-5 and V is TRBV20-1; no reliable D call. CDR1 is DFQATT, CDR2 SNEGSKA, per germline (reference sequence). This CDR3 comprises 12 residues. CDR3 protein: CRPVARSETQYF. As DNA, the CDR3 is TGCAGGCCTGTGGCGCGCTCAGAGACCCAGTACTTC.

The chain is built from TRBV28 and TRBJ1-6; D is unresolved. Trimming pared 3 bases from V and 7 bases from J, leaving 4 bases between. The V gene's germline CDR1 is MDHEN and CDR2 SYDVKM. CDR3 length: 12 residues. The CDR3 nucleotides read TGTGCCAGCAGTTTGATAAATTCACCCCTCCACTTT. Residues: CASSLINSPLHF. Looking up the rest from reference TRBV28 and TRBJ1-6 gives the full variable domain: DVKVTQSSRYLVKRTGEKVFLECVQDMDHENMFWYRQDPGLGLRLIYFSYDVKMKEKGDIPEGYSVSREKKERFSLILESASTNQTSMYLCASSLINSPLHFGNGTRLTVT.

The chain uses TRBV6-5 and TRBJ1-5; D uncertain. CDR3 length: 14 residues. CDR1 and CDR2 (germline): MNHEY, SVGAGI. Trimming stripped 2 bases from V and 3 bases from J, with 8 bases between. The CDR3 DNA is TGTGCCAGCAGTTACGGCGGGGTCAATCAGCCCCAGCATTTT. Protein product: CASSYGGVNQPQHF.

This rearrangement joins TRBV7-9 to TRBJ1-1; no clear D. V lost 8 bases and J lost 1, with 11 bases in between. The length of the CDR3 is 13 residues. Per germline, CDR1 SEHNR and CDR2 FQNEAQ (reference sequence). CDR3 DNA sequence: TGTGCCAGCCACCGTTATGGGAACACTGAAGCTTTCTTT. It encodes CASHRYGNTEAFF.

This clonotype is deemed large. The chain joins TRBV2 to TRBJ2-5; TRBD2 agrees at 15 bases. With V trimmed by 10 bases and J by 7 bases, 7 bases remained unmatched. Germline CDR1 SNHLY, CDR2 FYNNEI. This CDR3 is 14 amino acids long. The CDR3 DNA reads TGTGCCACCGGGACTAGCGGGAGGCGGGGGACCCAGTACTTC. Translated, it gives CATGTSGRRGTQYF.

The chain employs TRBV10-1 and TRBJ2-5, with TRBD2 matching over 9 bases. The length of the CDR3 is 14 residues. The junction had 3 bases not matched to a gene; V was cut back by 2 bases and J by 5 bases. Per germline, CDR1 WNHNN and CDR2 SYGVQD (reference sequence). CDR3 DNA sequence: TGCGCCAGCAGTGAGCGGCTAGCGGGGGAGACCCAGTACTTC. It encodes CASSERLAGETQYF.